This T cell receptor (beta chain) was sequenced during a study of cytomegalovirus exposure and HLA in healthy donors. Study-level results: Follow-up analysis seemed to connect common viral pathogens with several of the most significant clusters identified. Later analysis demonstrated an association between a missense DCLRE1C variant and TCR beta V- and J-gene trimming.

Notes on this clone: Its antigen is undetermined.

Trimming left V 5 bases short and J 0 bases short, with 11 bases between. Germline V lookup: CDR1 MGHRA, CDR2 YSYEKL. The CDR3 loop spans 15 amino acids. PCR primers comprised 60 Vbeta and 13 Jbeta primers. Profiled with immunoSEQ multiplex PCR; TCRdb holds only in-frame clones, not every one. The sample yields under 200,000 clones, 75% to 90% seen once. This chain uses TRBV4-1 with TRBJ1-3; D not certain. Material for sequencing was PBMCs. The sequence came from a woman aged 18-30 years in good health and CMV-seronegative. CDR3 sequence: CASSEGPSSGNTIYF. The CDR3 DNA follows: TGCGCCAGCAGCGAGGGTCCGAGCTCTGGAAACACCATATATTTT.